The 14 T cell receptor beta chains below come from one sample, sequenced in a study of T cells in Graves' hyperthyroidism and ophthalmopathy. Regions amplified from RNA transcripts were the TCR beta CDR3 regions. The TCR CDR3 first-round RT-PCR relied on the HTBI primer set. From the multiplex PCR reads, TCRdb called clonotypes with MiXCR, one entry per CDR3 protein. The table lists around 420,000 distinct CDR3 sequences, 15% to 17% of them singletons. The source material was blood. The receptor set was obtained from a woman between 18 and 29 years old with Graves' hyperthyroidism.

This clonotype was picked up many times. The gene calls are TRBV19 and TRBJ2-3; 8 bases are a match to TRBD1. The V gene end was trimmed by 5 bases and the J gene end by 4 bases; junction bases not matched to a gene: 14. The CDR3 consists of 17 residues. The germline gives CDR1 LNHDA, CDR2 SQIVND (reference sequence). CDR3 in DNA: TGTGCCAGTAGTGTAGCCTTTCGACAGGGGCGCGCAGATACGCAGTATTTT. Translated, it gives CASSVAFRQGRADTQYF. Full variable domain (outside the CDR3, taken from reference TRBV19 and TRBJ2-3): DGGITQSPKYLFRKEGQNVTLSCEQNLNHDAMYWYRQDPGQGLRLIYYSQIVNDFQKGDIAEGYSVSREKKESFPLTVTSAQKNPTAFYLCASSVAFRQGRADTQYFGPGTRLTVL.

This clonotype was counted at least ten times. The chain carries TRBV9 and TRBJ2-3, with 8 bases matching TRBD2. CDR1 SGDLS and CDR2 YYNGEE come from the germline V gene. The CDR3 is 14 amino acids. The ends lost 0 bases at V and 6 bases at J; junction bases unmatched: 3. CDR3 residues: CASSVDGRGDTQYF. The CDR3 bases are TGTGCCAGCAGCGTAGACGGGAGGGGGGATACGCAGTATTTT.

This clonotype came up many times. The chain carries TRBV18 and TRBJ1-3, with D hard to call. V was trimmed by 0 bases and J by 8 bases, leaving 8 bases between them. The CDR3 contains 13 residues. CDR1 is KGHSH, CDR2 LQKENI, per germline. For the CDR3, the DNA is TGTGCCAGCTCACCACCGAGCCGAGACACCATATATTTT. It encodes CASSPPSRDTIYF. The full variable domain, with the rest looked up from reference TRBV18 and TRBJ1-3, is NAGVMQNPRHLVRRRGQEARLRCSPMKGHSHVYWYRQLPEEGLKFMVYLQKENIIDESGMPKERFSAEFPKEGPSILRIQQVVRGDSAAYFCASSPPSRDTIYFGEGSWLTVV.

This clonotype has ten or more counts. The genes are TRBV24-1 and TRBJ2-2; D not resolved. V was trimmed by 3 bases and J by 8 bases, leaving 6 bases between them. The CDR3 extends over 12 amino acids. Looked up from germline, CDR1 is KGHDR and CDR2 is SFDVKD. CDR3 nucleotides: TGTGCCACCAGTGATGAGAGGGGGGAGCTGTTTTTT. Translation: CATSDERGELFF.

V and J are TRBV19 and TRBJ2-7; a possible D gene is TRBD2 (6 bases). V dropped 2 bases and J dropped 2 bases, with 19 bases sitting between them. This CDR3 comprises 17 residues. Per the germline V gene, CDR1 is LNHDA and CDR2 is SQIVND (reference sequence). The CDR3 protein is CASSIFEAGRGTYEQYF. The CDR3 nucleotides are TGTGCCAGTAGTATATTCGAGGCGGGACGCGGGACCTACGAGCAGTACTTC.

This clonotype occurred many times. The rearrangement uses TRBV12-3 or TRBV12-4 and TRBJ2-3; a weak D match, TRBD2 (7 bases). The CDR3 is made up of 15 amino acids. Between the trimmed V and J ends, which lost 3 bases and 2 bases, there was a span of 12 bases. CDR3 residues: CASSFDGGPTDTQYF. Written as DNA, the CDR3 is TGTGCCAGCAGTTTTGACGGGGGGCCCACAGATACGCAGTATTTT.

The table lists this clonotype with a few counts. The V gene is TRBV19, the J gene TRBJ1-2, with D possibly being TRBD1 (6 bases). The CDR3 contains 15 residues. Germline V gene sequence: CDR1 LNHDA, CDR2 SQIVND (reference sequence). V lost 7 bases to trimming and J lost 3 bases, with 18 bases between them. CDR3 sequence (DNA): TGTGCCAGTACCCCTCAAGGGGGGGGGTACTATGGCTACACCTTC. It codes for CASTPQGGGYYGYTF. Full variable domain (remainder filled in from reference TRBV19 and TRBJ1-2): DGGITQSPKYLFRKEGQNVTLSCEQNLNHDAMYWYRQDPGQGLRLIYYSQIVNDFQKGDIAEGYSVSREKKESFPLTVTSAQKNPTAFYLCASTPQGGGYYGYTFGSGTRLTVV.

This clonotype was seen more than once but under ten times. The V and J genes are TRBV29-1 and TRBJ2-3; TRBD1 might be the D (5 bases). CDR1 SQVTM and CDR2 ANQGSEA come from the germline V gene. The CDR3 spans 14 residues. With 3 bases removed from V and 4 bases from J, the gap between germline ends came to 14 bases. CDR3 amino acids: CSVDWTRDADTQYF. CDR3 DNA sequence: TGCAGCGTTGACTGGACAAGGGATGCAGATACGCAGTATTTT.

This clonotype appeared many times. The chain has TRBV20-1 and TRBJ2-1, with 16 bases matching TRBD2. The germline V gene has CDR1 DFQATT and CDR2 SNEGSKA (reference sequence). This CDR3 contains 16 residues. With V trimmed by 1 base and J by 8 bases, 5 bases remained unmatched. CDR3 region: CSARGEGTSGRDEQFF. In DNA form, the CDR3 reads TGCAGTGCTAGAGGGGAGGGGACTAGCGGGAGGGATGAGCAGTTCTTC.

This clonotype has just a few counts. The rearrangement joins TRBV6-4 to TRBJ2-2; TRBD1 is a possible D gene (6 bases). The CDR3 is made up of 14 amino acids. The V gene lost 7 bases and the J gene lost 0 bases, with 9 bases spanning the gap. Germline V gene data show CDR1 as MRHNA and CDR2 as SNTAGT. CDR3 amino acids: CASNREPNTGELFF. CDR3 bases: TGTGCCAGCAACAGGGAACCGAACACCGGGGAGCTGTTTTTT.

This clonotype was recorded many times. This rearrangement joins TRBV11-2 to TRBJ2-7; D possibly uses TRBD1 or TRBD2 (7 bases each). CDR3 size: 16 residues. Per germline, CDR1 SGHAT and CDR2 FQNNGV. Between the trimmed V and J ends, which lost 5 bases and 4 bases, there was a span of 21 bases. CDR3 DNA sequence: TGTGCCAGCAGCCCAGGGGGAGGGAGGCACTGGTACGAGCAGTACTTC. It translates to CASSPGGGRHWYEQYF.

This clonotype showed up many times. The rearrangement joins TRBV7-9 to TRBJ2-1; D tentatively reads TRBD1 or TRBD2 (5 bases each). The CDR3 extends over 14 amino acids. CDR1 is SEHNR and CDR2 is FQNEAQ in the germline V gene (reference sequence). V lost 5 bases and J 12 bases, leaving 20 bases between the germline ends. The CDR3 DNA sequence: TGTGCCAGCAGCGCGCGAAGGGACCAAGTGTGGCAGTTCTTC. Its translation: CASSARRDQVWQFF.

The V and J genes are TRBV25-1 and TRBJ1-6; 7 nucleotides agree with TRBD1. V lost 3 bases and J lost 0; bases outside the gene matches: 8. The germline CDR1 and CDR2 sequences are MGHDK and SYGVNS. The CDR3 runs 18 residues. CDR3 nucleotides: TGTGCCAGCAGTGATAGTGCAGGGGGAAGCTCCTATAATTCACCCCTCCACTTT. It translates to CASSDSAGGSSYNSPLHF.

This clonotype was seen a handful of times. This sequence joins TRBV6-5 and TRBJ2-7; D perhaps matches TRBD1 (5 bases). This CDR3 comprises 15 residues. Trimming left V 0 bases short and J 2 bases short, with 11 bases between. Germline V lookup: CDR1 MNHEY, CDR2 SVGAGI. DNA of the CDR3: TGTGCCAGCAGTTACTCCTACAGGAATACCTACGAGCAGTACTTC. It specifies CASSYSYRNTYEQYF.